This T cell receptor (beta chain) was identified in a study of blood T cell repertoires in COVID-19 (TCRdb year 2020). Broadly, across the study: The collaborator samples originated in the United States, Italy and Spain and spanned the acute and convalescent phases of COVID-19. The material from the prospective study consisted of cDNA or gDNA derived from T cells, B-cell-depleted T cells, or PBMCs. The dataset comprised deeply sampled blood TCRbeta repertoires from subjects exposed to, actively infected with, or recovered from COVID-19. A freely available public database, intended as a resource for researchers studying the immune response to SARS-CoV-2, is where the repertoires were released. The samples were drawn from the first 160 participants of the ongoing ImmuneRACE study and from 950 to 1,500 subjects provided by 6 global collaborators. Nearly every sample came with metadata listing a de-identified subject ID, COVID-19 status, age in years and sex. Where HLA class I and class II types were available, the types were taken from metadata supplied by the sample provider, not from assay-based typing.

The immunoSEQ Assay, a bias-controlled multiplex PCR, was used to amplify TCRbeta CDR3 regions from genomic DNA. The original methods were these. Within the assay, amplification of reference gene primers was used to estimate how many nucleated cells each sample contained. To quantify the absolute abundance of each unique TCRbeta CDR3 rearrangement, sequence reads were collapsed and filtered. For each sample, productive Simpson clonality was calculated as the square root of Simpson's diversity index over productive rearrangements. This immuneACCESS table, as held by TCRdb, lists in-frame sequences with V and J called but not all clones. Of the missing ones, under half trace to an unresolved V gene in checked studies; the others have no known cause. The DNA was the basis for D and trimming; V, J and clone size are from that table. This sample has about 200,000 clones in its table, and roughly 87% of those were observed once. Roughly 2% of the sample is in the top ten clones.

Only one count was recorded for this clone. The antigen this receptor binds is unknown. Per-base qualities were not stored, and no clone one base away is much larger. What the authors observed across the whole study: Clinical and demographic metadata were provided uncurated, with the amount varying by source and participant.

V and J are trimmed by 5 bases and 0 bases, and the gene matches miss 8 bases of the junction. Spanning cysteine to phenylalanine, the CDR3 consists of 16 amino acids. The DNA shown is the 48-base CDR3, in frame from base 1. The germline V gene (reference sequence) specifies PRHDT as CDR1 and FYEKMQ as CDR2. Whole blood was collected in K2EDTA tubes by collaborating institutions according to the institutions' own protocols. For TCRbeta analysis, collaborators shipped samples as frozen whole blood, isolated PBMCs, or DNA extracted from either of those sample types. Sequencing was carried out using peripheral blood. The chain couples TRBV13 to TRBJ2-7, with 9 bases matching TRBD2. This receptor was obtained from a man in his forties with active or convalescent COVID-19. The CDR3 in this case is CASSTWTSESSYEQYF. The DNA sequence is as follows: TGTGCCAGCAGCACGTGGACTAGCGAGAGCTCCTACGAGCAGTACTTC.